The 4 T cell receptor beta chains given below trace back to one sample, sequenced in a study of immune evolution from preneoplasia to lung adenocarcinoma. Repertoires were generated with immunoSEQ multiplex PCR, while TCRdb's copy carries only in-frame clones and drops some. This table holds approximately 9,600 clones, about 80% found once. The specimen sequenced was FFPE lung adenocarcinoma in situ tissue. These TCRs come from a person aged 55-80 years with lung adenocarcinoma.

The V gene is TRBV7-9, the J gene TRBJ1-3; possible D gene TRBD1, 5 bases. CDR1 and CDR2 from the germline V gene are SEHNR and FQNEAQ (reference sequence). There are 15 residues in the CDR3. V lost 2 bases to trimming and J lost 1 base, with 9 bases between them. CDR3 region: CASSLSGRSGNTIYF. The CDR3 coding sequence is TGTGCCAGCAGCTTATCAGGGAGATCTGGAAACACCATATATTTT.

This clone appeared a few times. The V call is TRBV5-6, the J call TRBJ2-2, with a weak D call TRBD2 (6 bases). V gave up 4 bases and J gave up 5 bases, with 24 bases separating them. Germline loops: CDR1 SGHDT, CDR2 YYEEEE. CDR3 size: 18 residues. This CDR3 reads CASSRPPSGPAGTGELFF. CDR3 sequence (DNA): TGTGCCAGCAGCCGACCCCCTTCAGGGCCCGCGGGGACCGGGGAGCTGTTTTTT.

This clone was observed a single time. The chain has TRBV7-2 and TRBJ2-7; D unclear. The CDR3 covers 11 residues. V lost 2 bases and J 5 bases, leaving 4 bases between the germline ends. Germline loops: CDR1 SGHTA, CDR2 FQGNSA. CDR3 amino acids: CASSLWNEQYF. Here the CDR3 DNA reads TGTGCCAGCAGCTTATGGAACGAGCAGTACTTC.

The gene calls are TRBV6-1 and TRBJ2-3; 10 nucleotides match TRBD2. The CDR3 is 16 residues long. Trimming removed 2 bases from V and 2 bases from J; junction bases left unmatched: 4. Looked up from germline, CDR1 is MNHNS and CDR2 is SASEGT. CDR3 protein: CASSERSGGDTDTQYF. Here the CDR3 DNA reads TGTGCCAGCAGTGAAAGGAGCGGGGGGGACACAGATACGCAGTATTTT.